This T cell receptor (beta chain) was found in a study of cytomegalovirus exposure and HLA in healthy donors. Study conclusions and caveats: Reports showed the classifier diagnosing cytomegalovirus status with high specificity and sensitivity.

This CDR3 spans 14 amino acids. Trimming left V 9 bases short and J 1 base short, with 12 bases between. Germline V lookup: CDR1 MGHDK, CDR2 SYGVNS. This clone has only a few counts. Its antigen is undetermined. PCR amplification relied on 60 Vbeta primers (plus 13 Jbeta primers). Data came from immunoSEQ multiplex PCR; TCRdb stores just in-frame clones and leaves some out. Of about 170,000 clones detected, around 80% appear once; the ten largest clones hold 1%. The chain carries TRBV25-1 and TRBJ2-2; TRBD1 is a possible D gene (6 bases). The sequence was obtained from a woman aged 50 to 65 in good health and CMV-seropositive. Sequencing was carried out using PBMCs. The chain's CDR3 is CASRGHLNTGELFF. CDR3 in DNA: TGTGCCAGTAGGGGACATCTGAACACCGGGGAGCTGTTTTTT.